This T cell receptor (beta chain) is drawn from a study of T cell responses to AZD1222 COVID-19 vaccine. The repertoire was sequenced with immunoSEQ multiplex PCR; TCRdb's copy has only in-frame clones and lacks some. The sample shows more than 80,000 clones, approximately 83% of them seen only once. Whole-study results and caveats: Clonal diversity was possibly underestimated; the donors were predominantly white British and more often female. There were vaccine-associated CD4 TCRs across spike, dominant at 160-218 and 743-854. The repertoires were collected only after the peak T cell response.

This clone was recorded only once. Its antigen is not identified. The CDR3 length is 16 residues. Germline V lookup: CDR1 MNHEY, CDR2 SVGEGT. With 0 bases removed from V and 3 bases from J, the gap between germline ends came to 14 bases. Analyses pooled second doses at about 4 or about 12 weeks. The rearrangement uses TRBV6-2 or TRBV6-3 and TRBJ1-2; perhaps TRBD1 as D (6 bases). The sample was peripheral blood, taken 28 days after the second AZD1222 dose. This TCR was sampled from an adult who received the AZD1222 COVID-19 vaccine. The CDR3 region is CASSYSRSGADYGYTF. The DNA for the CDR3 is TGTGCCAGCAGTTACTCGAGATCGGGGGCGGACTATGGCTACACCTTC.